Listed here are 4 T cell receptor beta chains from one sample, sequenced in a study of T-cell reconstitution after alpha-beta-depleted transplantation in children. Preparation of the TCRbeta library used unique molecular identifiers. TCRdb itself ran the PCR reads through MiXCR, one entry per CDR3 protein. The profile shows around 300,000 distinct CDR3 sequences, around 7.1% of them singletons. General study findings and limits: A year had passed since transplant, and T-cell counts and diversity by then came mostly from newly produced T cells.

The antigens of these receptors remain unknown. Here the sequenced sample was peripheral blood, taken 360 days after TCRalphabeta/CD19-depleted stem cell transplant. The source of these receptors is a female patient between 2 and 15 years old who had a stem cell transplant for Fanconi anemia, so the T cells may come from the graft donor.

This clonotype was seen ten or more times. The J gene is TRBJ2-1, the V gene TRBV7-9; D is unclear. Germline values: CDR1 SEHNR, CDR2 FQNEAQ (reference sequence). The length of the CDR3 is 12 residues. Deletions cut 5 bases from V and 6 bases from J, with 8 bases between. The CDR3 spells CASSPLGNEQFF. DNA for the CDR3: TGTGCCAGCAGCCCACTTGGCAATGAGCAGTTCTTC.

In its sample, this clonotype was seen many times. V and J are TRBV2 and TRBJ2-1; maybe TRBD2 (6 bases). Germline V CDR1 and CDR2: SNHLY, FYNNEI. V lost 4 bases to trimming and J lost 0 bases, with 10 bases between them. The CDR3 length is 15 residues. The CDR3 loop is CASSGLGPSYNEQFF. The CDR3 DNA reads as TGTGCCAGCAGTGGACTAGGCCCCTCCTACAATGAGCAGTTCTTC.

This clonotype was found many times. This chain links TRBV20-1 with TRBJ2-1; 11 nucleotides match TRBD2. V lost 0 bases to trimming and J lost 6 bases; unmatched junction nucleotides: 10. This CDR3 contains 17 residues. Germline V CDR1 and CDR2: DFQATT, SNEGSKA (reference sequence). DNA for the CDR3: TGCAGTGCTAGAGATCACGAGGGACTAGCGGTTCGCAATGAGCAGTTCTTC. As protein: CSARDHEGLAVRNEQFF.

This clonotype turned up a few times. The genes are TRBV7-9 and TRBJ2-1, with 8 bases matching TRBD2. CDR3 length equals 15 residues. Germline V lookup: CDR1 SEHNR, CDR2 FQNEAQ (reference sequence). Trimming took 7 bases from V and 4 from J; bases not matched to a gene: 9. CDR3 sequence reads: CASIPPGGLYNEQFF. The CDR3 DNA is TGTGCCAGCATCCCCCCGGGGGGGTTATACAATGAGCAGTTCTTC.